In this sample, the clone carrying this T cell receptor (beta chain) turned up a few times. No antigen is known for it. The sample belongs to a study of CD4 T cells in relation to SARS-CoV-2 and coronaviruses. In the study overall: PBMCs were cultured with antigen for less than twelve days before TCR beta sequencing.

Assay used: immunoSEQ multiplex PCR; TCRdb lists only in-frame clones, some missing. The sample has under 25,000 clones; 70% to 80% are singletons. With 4 bases clipped from V and 7 bases from J, the junction kept 4 bases outside the gene matches. Germline V gives CDR1 LGHNA, CDR2 YSLEER. The CDR3 totals 14 residues. Findings and limits, study-wide: The cross-reactivity analysis covered only spike protein, not other viral proteins.

Before the COVID-19 pandemic, during about 2011-2019, CD4+ T cells were taken from unexposed donors. Isolation of CD4+ T cells took place after about 9 days in culture. Cells permitting, SARS-CoV-2 S/N and four cold-coronavirus spikes were tested on unexposed-donor CD4+ T cells. Each well had 1.5 million to 2.5 million PBMCs in around 5% human AB serum with IL-2. The sequence derives from a human donor in good health. Sequencing was done on a sample of CD4+ T cells from PBMCs, cultured in vitro. This rearrangement joins TRBV4-3 to TRBJ2-1, with TRBD1 matching 10 bases. The CDR3, as DNA: TGCGCCAGCAGCCGGGACAGGGGTTCGAATGAGCAGTTCTTC. This encodes CASSRDRGSNEQFF.